This T cell receptor (beta chain) is drawn from a study of blood T cells in healthy people across ages (dated by TCRdb to the mid-2010s). Concerning the study at large: In model experiments, template switching captured roughly one uniquely barcoded TCR beta cDNA molecule for every two T cells. Four age groups were formed from the donors: young (average approximately 15 years), middle-aged (approximately 42), aged (around 62) and long-lived (around 82). For two donors (one aged 18 to 29 and one aged 80 or older), the study analyzed two additional independent replicas of 1 million unique cDNA reads from the same blood draw. The study measured age-related changes in TCR beta repertoire diversity using deep sequencing normalized with unique cDNA molecular identifiers. To avoid experimental bias, donors of different ages were distributed randomly across sequencing lanes. Findings and caveats that apply to the study as a whole: Estimates of total diversity based on one million sequenced T cells were considered lower bounds and underestimates. As age increased, observed TCR beta diversity per million T cells dropped in a roughly linear way, and a significant reduction was already evident by age 40. Compared with the aged group, more naive CD4+ T cells, fewer expanded clones and increased TCR diversity were shown by the long-lived group, suggesting age selection. Bulk unsorted PBMC profiling prevented conclusive comparison of naive and antigen-experienced compartments. Because the CMV infection status of the donors was unknown, age-related changes in expanded clonotypes may potentially have been confounded. Observed TCR beta diversity correlated strongly with the percentage of naive T cells measured by flow cytometry.

Donors were about 36 systemically healthy Caucasian individuals from Russia aged roughly 6 to 90 years. Each donor gave about 11 milliliters of peripheral blood, drawn into EDTA-treated Vacutainer tubes. PBMCs were isolated by Ficoll-Paque density-gradient centrifugation, with at least 7 million obtained per sample. Trizol reagent was used to extract total RNA from the PBMCs, yielding at least 6 micrograms per sample. Naive CD45RAhigh/CD27high T cell percentages were measured by flow cytometry on a PBMC aliquot from every donor. Worth noting for this clonotype: Its antigen target is currently unknown. It has no much larger one-base neighbor in the sample; base qualities were not kept.

Library preparation used 5' RACE. Sequencing used an Illumina HiSeq 2500. A second PCR of roughly 6 to 11 cycles was run with a J-beta primer mix and a sample-barcoded 5' primer. A unique molecular identifier was introduced onto each TCR beta cDNA molecule by a template-switch 5' adaptor carrying 12 random nucleotides. At least 3 million CDR3-containing paired-end reads were obtained from each sample. All of the RNA was converted into first-strand cDNA using the Mint cDNA synthesis kit, with a TRBC-specific oligonucleotide serving as the primer. Following uracil-DNA glycosylase treatment, a first 18-cycle PCR with universal primers M1SS and BC2_uni_R was performed on all cDNA. Concerning the study's data processing: Each sample was normalized by randomly selecting 1 million high-quality reads, each carrying a distinct molecular identifier. Instead of being binned into consensus sequences, reads that shared molecular identifiers were thrown out. CDR3 identification, clonotype clustering and error correction used MiTCR with a Q25 quality threshold and the strictest error-elimination algorithm. A nonparametric unseen species model using Euler transformation provided a lower-bound estimate of total TCR beta diversity. TCRdb took the public reads, trimmed them with fastp at Q25, ran MiXCR for clone calling and kept in-frame beta chains. For every CDR3 protein sequence, its rows merge into one entry that carries the most common genes and DNA. The V and J calls shown here were made by TCRdb, not taken from the authors' results. This sample gives fewer than 1.5 million distinct CDR3 sequences in total; 42% of them show up just once. Of the sample, 7.9% falls within the top ten clones.

From the cysteine up to the phenylalanine, the CDR3 has a length of 14 residues. The CDR3 DNA has 42 bases and is translated from base 1. The germline V gene (reference sequence) yields DFQATT for CDR1 and SNEGSKA for CDR2. After removal of 2 bases from V and 5 bases from J, the junction retains 6 bases not matched to a gene. Input material: blood. The chain joins TRBV20-1 to TRBJ2-5, with TRBD2 identical over 9 junction bases. This TCR derives from a woman between 18 and 29 years old in good health. The sequence in DNA is TGCAGTGCTAGAAGGCGGGAGGGTGACGAGACCCAGTACTTC. This sequence encodes CSARRREGDETQYF.